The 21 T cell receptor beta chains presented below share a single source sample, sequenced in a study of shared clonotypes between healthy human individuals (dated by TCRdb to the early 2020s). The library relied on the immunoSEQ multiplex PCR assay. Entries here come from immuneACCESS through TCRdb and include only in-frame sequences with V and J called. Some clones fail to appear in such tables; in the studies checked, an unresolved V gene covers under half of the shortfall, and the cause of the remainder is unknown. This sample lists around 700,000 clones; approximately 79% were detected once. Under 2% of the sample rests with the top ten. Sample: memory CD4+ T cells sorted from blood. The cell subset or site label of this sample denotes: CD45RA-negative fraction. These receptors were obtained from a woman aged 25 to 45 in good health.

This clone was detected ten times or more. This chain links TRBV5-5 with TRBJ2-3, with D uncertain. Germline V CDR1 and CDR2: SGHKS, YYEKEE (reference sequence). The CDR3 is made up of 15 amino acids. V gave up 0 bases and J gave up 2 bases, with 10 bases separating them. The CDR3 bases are TGTGCCAGCAGCTTGGATGGGGTTAACACAGATACGCAGTATTTT. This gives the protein CASSLDGVNTDTQYF.

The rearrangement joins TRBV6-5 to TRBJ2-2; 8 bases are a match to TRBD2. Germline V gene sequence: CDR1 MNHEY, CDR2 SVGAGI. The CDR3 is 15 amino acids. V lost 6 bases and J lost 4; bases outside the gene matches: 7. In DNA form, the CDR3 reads TGTGCCAGCAGATTTAGCGGGACGGGCACCGGGGAGCTGTTTTTT. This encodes CASRFSGTGTGELFF.

The CDR3 loop reads CASMVLHRADTQYF. CDR3 sequence (DNA): TGTGCCAGCATGGTGCTGCACCGAGCAGATACGCAGTATTTT. This sequence joins TRBV27 and TRBJ2-3; D call uncertain. The CDR3 is 14 amino acids. Germline lookup yields CDR1 MNHEY and CDR2 SMNVEV (reference sequence). The V gene lost 7 bases and the J gene lost 4 bases, with 15 bases spanning the gap.

In DNA, the CDR3 is TGTGCCAGCAGCCACGTGGGTAAAAATCAGCCCCAGCATTTT. Translated, it gives CASSHVGKNQPQHF. The V and J genes are TRBV6-1 and TRBJ1-5; the D is unclear. V lost 6 bases, J lost 4 bases, and 13 bases lay in between. This CDR3 region has 14 residues. Germline values: CDR1 MNHNS, CDR2 SASEGT.

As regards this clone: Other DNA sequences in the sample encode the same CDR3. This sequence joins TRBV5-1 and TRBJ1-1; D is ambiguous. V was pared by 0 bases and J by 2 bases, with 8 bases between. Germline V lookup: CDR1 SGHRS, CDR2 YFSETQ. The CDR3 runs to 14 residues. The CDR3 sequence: CASSLGSRNTEAFF. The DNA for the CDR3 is TGCGCCAGCAGCTTGGGATCACGTAACACTGAAGCTTTCTTT.

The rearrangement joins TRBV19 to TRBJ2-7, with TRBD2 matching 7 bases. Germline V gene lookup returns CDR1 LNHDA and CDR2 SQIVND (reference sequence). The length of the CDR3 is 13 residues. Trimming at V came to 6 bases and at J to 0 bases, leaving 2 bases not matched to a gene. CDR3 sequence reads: CASRKRDSYEQYF. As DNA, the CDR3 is TGTGCCAGTAGAAAGCGGGACTCCTACGAGCAGTACTTC. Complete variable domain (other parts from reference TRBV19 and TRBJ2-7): DGGITQSPKYLFRKEGQNVTLSCEQNLNHDAMYWYRQDPGQGLRLIYYSQIVNDFQKGDIAEGYSVSREKKESFPLTVTSAQKNPTAFYLCASRKRDSYEQYFGPGTRLTVT.

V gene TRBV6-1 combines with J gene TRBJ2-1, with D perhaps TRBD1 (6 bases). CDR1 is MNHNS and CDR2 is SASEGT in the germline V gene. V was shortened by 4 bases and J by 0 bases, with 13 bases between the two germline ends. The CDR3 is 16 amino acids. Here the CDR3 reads CASSGGQLSSYNEQFF. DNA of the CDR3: TGTGCCAGCAGTGGAGGACAGTTAAGCTCCTACAATGAGCAGTTCTTC.

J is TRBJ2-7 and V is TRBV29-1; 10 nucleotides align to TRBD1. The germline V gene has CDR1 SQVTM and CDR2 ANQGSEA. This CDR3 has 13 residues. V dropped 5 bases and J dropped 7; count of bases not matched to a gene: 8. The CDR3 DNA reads TGCAGCGTTATAGACAGGGGGCGGGGAGAGCAGTACTTC. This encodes CSVIDRGRGEQYF.

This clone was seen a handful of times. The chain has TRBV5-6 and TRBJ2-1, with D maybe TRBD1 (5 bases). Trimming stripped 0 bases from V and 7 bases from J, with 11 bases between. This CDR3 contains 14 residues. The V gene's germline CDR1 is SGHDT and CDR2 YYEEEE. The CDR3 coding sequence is TGTGCCAGCAGCTTGGGGCAGGGCCCGAATGAGCAGTTCTTC. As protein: CASSLGQGPNEQFF.

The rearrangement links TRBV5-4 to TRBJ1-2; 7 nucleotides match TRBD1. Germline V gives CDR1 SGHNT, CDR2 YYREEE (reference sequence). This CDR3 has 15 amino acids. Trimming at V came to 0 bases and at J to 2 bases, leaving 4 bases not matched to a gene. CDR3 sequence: CASSLVPGGNYGYTF. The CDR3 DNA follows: TGTGCCAGCAGCTTGGTTCCAGGGGGAAACTATGGCTACACCTTC.

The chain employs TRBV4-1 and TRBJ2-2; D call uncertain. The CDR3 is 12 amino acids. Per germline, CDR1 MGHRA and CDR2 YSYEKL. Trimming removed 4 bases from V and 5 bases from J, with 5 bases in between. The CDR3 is CASSLETGELFF. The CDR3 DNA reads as TGCGCCAGCAGCCTAGAAACCGGGGAGCTGTTTTTT.

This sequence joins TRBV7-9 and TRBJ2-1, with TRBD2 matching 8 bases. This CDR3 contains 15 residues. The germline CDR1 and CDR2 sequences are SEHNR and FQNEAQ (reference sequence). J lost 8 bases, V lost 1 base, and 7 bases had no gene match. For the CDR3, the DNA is TGTGCCAGCAGCTTAGGAGCGGGAGTAGGGGATGAGCAGTTCTTC. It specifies CASSLGAGVGDEQFF.

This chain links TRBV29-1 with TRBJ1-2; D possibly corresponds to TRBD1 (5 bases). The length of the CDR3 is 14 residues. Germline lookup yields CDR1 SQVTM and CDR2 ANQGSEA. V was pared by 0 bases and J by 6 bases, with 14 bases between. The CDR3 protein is CSVEDVDTRNGYTF. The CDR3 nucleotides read TGCAGCGTTGAAGATGTGGACACCAGGAATGGCTACACCTTC.

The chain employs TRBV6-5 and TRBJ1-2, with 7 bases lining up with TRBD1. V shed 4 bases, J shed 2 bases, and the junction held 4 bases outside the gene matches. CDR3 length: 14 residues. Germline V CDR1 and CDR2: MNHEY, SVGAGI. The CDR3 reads CASSLTGQNYGYTF. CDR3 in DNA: TGTGCCAGCAGTTTGACAGGGCAAAACTATGGCTACACCTTC.

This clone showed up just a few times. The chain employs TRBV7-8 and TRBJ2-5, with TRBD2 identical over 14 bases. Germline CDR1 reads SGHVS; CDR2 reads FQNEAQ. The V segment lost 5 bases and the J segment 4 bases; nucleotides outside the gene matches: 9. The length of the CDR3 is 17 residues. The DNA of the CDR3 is TGTGCCAGCAGCATGGGACTAGCGGGAGTAGGAGGAGAGACCCAGTACTTC. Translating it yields CASSMGLAGVGGETQYF. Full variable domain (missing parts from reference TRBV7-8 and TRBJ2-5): GAGVSQSPRYKVAKRGQDVALRCDPISGHVSLFWYQQALGQGPEFLTYFQNEAQLDKSGLPSDRFFAERPEGSVSTLKIQRTQQEDSAVYLCASSMGLAGVGGETQYFGPGTRLLVL.

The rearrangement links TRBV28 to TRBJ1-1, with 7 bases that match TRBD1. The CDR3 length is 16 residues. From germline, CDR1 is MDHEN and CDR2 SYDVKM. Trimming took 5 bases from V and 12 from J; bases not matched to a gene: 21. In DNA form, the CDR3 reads TGTGCCAGCAGTCCCCCTGGGGCAGGGGGAGCCGGTAGAACTTTCTTT. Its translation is CASSPPGAGGAGRTFF.

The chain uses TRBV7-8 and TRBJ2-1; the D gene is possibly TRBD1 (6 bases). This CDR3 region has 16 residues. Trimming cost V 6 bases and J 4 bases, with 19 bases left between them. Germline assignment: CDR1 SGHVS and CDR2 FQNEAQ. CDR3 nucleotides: TGTGCCAGCAGTTCCGGGTGGACAGATCAATACAATGAGCAGTTCTTC. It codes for CASSSGWTDQYNEQFF.

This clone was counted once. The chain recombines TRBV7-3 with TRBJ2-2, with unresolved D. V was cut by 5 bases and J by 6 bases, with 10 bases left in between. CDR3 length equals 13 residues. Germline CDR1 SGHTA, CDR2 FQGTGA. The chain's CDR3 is CASSRGSAGELFF. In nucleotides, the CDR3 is TGTGCCAGCAGCCGAGGCTCGGCCGGGGAGCTGTTTTTT. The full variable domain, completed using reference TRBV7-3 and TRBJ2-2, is GAGVSQTPSNKVTEKGKYVELRCDPISGHTALYWYRQSLGQGPEFLIYFQGTGAADDSGLPNDRFFAVRPEGSVSTLKIQRTERGDSAVYLCASSRGSAGELFFGEGSRLTVL.

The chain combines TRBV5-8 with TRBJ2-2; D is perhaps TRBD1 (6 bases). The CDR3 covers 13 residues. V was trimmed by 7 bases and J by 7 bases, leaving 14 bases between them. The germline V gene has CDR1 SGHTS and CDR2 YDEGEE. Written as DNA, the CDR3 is TGTGCCAGCCGGGACACTGGGTACGGGGAGCTGTTTTTT. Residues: CASRDTGYGELFF.

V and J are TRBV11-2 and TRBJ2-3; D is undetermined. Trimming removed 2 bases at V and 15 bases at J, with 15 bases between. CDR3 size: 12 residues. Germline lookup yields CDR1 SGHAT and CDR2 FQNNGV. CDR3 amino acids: CASSLSGNGEYF. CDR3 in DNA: TGTGCCAGCAGCTTATCGGGTAATGGCGAATATTTT.

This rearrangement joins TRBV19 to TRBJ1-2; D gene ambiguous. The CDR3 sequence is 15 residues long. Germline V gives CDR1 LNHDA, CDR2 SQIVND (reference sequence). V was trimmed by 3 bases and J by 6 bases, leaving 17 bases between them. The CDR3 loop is CASSIFGRTSDGYTF. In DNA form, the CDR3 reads TGTGCCAGTAGTATTTTCGGCAGGACTAGCGATGGCTACACCTTC.